This TCR beta chain was captured in a study of a mutant IDH1 vaccine in newly diagnosed glioma. Study context: Patients began vaccination 4-6 weeks after radiotherapy alone, or with temozolomide cycles. Treated patients had a mean age of about 40 years and a sex split that was roughly 62% male and roughly 40% female. Overall study results and limits: Changes in top peripheral clonotypes did not appear linked to pseudoprogression.

With regard to this clone: Its cognate antigen is unknown.

Trimming at V came to 2 bases and at J to 5 bases, leaving 3 bases not matched to a gene. Per germline, CDR1 MNHEY and CDR2 SMNVEV (reference sequence). The CDR3 runs 15 residues. TCRdb's copy holds only in-frame clones and misses some; the assay was immunoSEQ multiplex PCR. In the table there are tens of thousands of clones, roughly 80% of which are singletons. Time point specified: week 11, during vaccination. Doses of 300 ug of mutant IDH1 20-mer peptide were given with topical imiquimod. The clonotype originates from a woman aged 18-29 years with glioma. This specimen consisted of PBMCs, obtained from a glioma patient whose treatment included an IDH1 peptide vaccine. V gene TRBV27 combines with J gene TRBJ1-6; 7 bases map to TRBD1. The CDR3 here is CASSLRDRNNSPLHF. The CDR3 DNA follows: TGTGCCAGCAGTTTAAGGGACAGAAATAATTCACCCCTCCACTTT.